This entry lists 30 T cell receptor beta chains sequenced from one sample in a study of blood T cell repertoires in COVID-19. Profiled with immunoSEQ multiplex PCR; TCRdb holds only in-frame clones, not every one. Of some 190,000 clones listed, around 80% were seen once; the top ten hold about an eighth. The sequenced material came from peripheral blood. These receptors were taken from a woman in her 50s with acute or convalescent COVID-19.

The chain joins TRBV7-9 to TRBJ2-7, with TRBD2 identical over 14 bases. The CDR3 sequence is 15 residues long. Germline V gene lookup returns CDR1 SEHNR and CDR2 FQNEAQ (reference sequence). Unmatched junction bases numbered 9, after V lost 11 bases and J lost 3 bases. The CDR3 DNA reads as TGTGCCGGGGGGACTAGCGGGAGAAGGGACTACGAGCAGTACTTC. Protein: CAGGTSGRRDYEQYF. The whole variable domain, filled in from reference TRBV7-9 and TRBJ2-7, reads DTGVSQNPRHKITKRGQNVTFRCDPISEHNRLYWYRQTLGQGPEFLTYFQNEAQLEKSRLLSDRFSAERPKGSFSTLEIQRTEQGDSAMYLCAGGTSGRRDYEQYFGPGTRLTVT.

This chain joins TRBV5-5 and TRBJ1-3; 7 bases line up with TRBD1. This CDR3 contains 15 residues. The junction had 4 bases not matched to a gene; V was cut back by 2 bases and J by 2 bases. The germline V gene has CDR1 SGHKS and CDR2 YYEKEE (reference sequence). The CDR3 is CASSFIDRAGNTIYF. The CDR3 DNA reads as TGTGCCAGCAGCTTCATAGACAGGGCTGGAAACACCATATATTTT.

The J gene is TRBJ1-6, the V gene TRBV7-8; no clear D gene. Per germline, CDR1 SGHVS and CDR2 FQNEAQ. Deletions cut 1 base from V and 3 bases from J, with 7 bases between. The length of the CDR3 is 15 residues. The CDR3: CASSLGQVYNSPLHF. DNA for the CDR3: TGTGCCAGCAGCTTAGGGCAGGTCTATAATTCACCCCTCCACTTT.

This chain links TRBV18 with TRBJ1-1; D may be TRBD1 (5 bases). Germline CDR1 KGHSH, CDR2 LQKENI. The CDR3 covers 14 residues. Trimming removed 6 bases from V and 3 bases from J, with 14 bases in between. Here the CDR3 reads CASSSYGGDTEAFF. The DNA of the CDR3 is TGTGCCAGCTCGTCCTACGGGGGGGACACTGAAGCTTTCTTT.

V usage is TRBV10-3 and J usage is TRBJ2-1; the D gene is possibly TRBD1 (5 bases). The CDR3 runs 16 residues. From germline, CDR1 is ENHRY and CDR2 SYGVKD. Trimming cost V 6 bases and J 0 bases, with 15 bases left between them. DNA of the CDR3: TGTGCCATCAGGTCGGAAACAGGAAGCTCCTACAATGAGCAGTTCTTC. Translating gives CAIRSETGSSYNEQFF.

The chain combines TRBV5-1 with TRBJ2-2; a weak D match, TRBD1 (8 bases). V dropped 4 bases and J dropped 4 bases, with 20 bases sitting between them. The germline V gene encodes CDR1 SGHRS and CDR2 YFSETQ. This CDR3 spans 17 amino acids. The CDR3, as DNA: TGCGCCAGCAGCGTTGACAGGGGCGGGGGAACCACCGGGGAGCTGTTTTTT. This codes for CASSVDRGGGTTGELFF. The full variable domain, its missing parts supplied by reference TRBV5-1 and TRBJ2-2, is KAGVTQTPRYLIKTRGQQVTLSCSPISGHRSVSWYQQTPGQGLQFLFEYFSETQRNKGNFPGRFSGRQFSNSRSEMNVSTLELGDSALYLCASSVDRGGGTTGELFFGEGSRLTVL.

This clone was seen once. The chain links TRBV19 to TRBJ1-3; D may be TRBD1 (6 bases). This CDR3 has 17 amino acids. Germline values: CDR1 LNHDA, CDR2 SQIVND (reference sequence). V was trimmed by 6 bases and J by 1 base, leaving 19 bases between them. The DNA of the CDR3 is TGTGCCAGTAGCCCTACCGACAGGACGAGATCTGGAAACACCATATATTTT. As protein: CASSPTDRTRSGNTIYF.

CDR3 amino acids: CASKPGTGGTTEAFF. The CDR3 DNA sequence: TGTGCCAGCAAGCCTGGGACAGGGGGGACCACTGAAGCTTTCTTT. The rearrangement uses TRBV2 and TRBJ1-1, with 11 bases that match TRBD1. Per the germline V gene, CDR1 is SNHLY and CDR2 is FYNNEI. The CDR3 is made up of 15 amino acids. V was pared by 7 bases and J by 4 bases, with 8 bases of the junction left unmatched. The complete variable domain, with remaining parts taken from reference TRBV2 and TRBJ1-1, reads EPEVTQTPSHQVTQMGQEVILRCVPISNHLYFYWYRQILGQKVEFLVSFYNNEISEKSEIFDDQFSVERPDGSNFTLKIRSTKLEDSAMYFCASKPGTGGTTEAFFGQGTRLTVV.

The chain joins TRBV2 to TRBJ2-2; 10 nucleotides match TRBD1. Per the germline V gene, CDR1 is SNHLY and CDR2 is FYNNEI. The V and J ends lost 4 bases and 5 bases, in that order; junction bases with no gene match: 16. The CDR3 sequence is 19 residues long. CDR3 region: CASSAGTGEVWGRTGELFF. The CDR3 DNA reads TGTGCCAGCAGTGCCGGGACAGGGGAAGTATGGGGCAGGACCGGGGAGCTGTTTTTT.

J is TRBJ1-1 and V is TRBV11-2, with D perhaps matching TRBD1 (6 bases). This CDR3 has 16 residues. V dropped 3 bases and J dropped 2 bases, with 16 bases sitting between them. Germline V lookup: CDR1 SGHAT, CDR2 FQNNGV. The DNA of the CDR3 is TGTGCCAGCAGCTTCGGTCGGCTGGGGGCAAACACTGAAGCTTTCTTT. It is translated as CASSFGRLGANTEAFF.

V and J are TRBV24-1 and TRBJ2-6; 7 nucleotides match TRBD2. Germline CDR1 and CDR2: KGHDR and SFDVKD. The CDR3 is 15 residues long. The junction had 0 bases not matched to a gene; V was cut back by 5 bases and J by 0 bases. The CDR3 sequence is CATSGGSSGANVLTF. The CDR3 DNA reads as TGTGCCACCAGTGGCGGGAGCTCTGGGGCCAACGTCCTGACTTTC.

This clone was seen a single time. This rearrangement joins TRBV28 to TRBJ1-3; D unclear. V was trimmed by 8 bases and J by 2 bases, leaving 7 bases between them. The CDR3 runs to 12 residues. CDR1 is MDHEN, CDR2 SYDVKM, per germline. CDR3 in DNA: TGTGCCAGCCGACGGGCTGGAAACACCATATATTTT. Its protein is CASRRAGNTIYF. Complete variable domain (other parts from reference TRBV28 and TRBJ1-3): DVKVTQSSRYLVKRTGEKVFLECVQDMDHENMFWYRQDPGLGLRLIYFSYDVKMKEKGDIPEGYSVSREKKERFSLILESASTNQTSMYLCASRRAGNTIYFGEGSWLTVV.

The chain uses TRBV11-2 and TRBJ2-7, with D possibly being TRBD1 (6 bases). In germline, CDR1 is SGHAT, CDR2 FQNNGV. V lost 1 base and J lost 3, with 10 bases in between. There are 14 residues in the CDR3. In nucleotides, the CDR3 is TGTGCCAGCAGCTTAGGGGGGACATACTACGAGCAGTACTTC. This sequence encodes CASSLGGTYYEQYF.

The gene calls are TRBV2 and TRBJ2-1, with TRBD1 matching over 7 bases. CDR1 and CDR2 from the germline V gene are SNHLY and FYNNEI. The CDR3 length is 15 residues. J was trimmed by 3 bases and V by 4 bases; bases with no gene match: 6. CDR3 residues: CASSVGQGVYNEQFF. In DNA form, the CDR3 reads TGTGCCAGCAGTGTGGGCCAGGGGGTCTACAATGAGCAGTTCTTC.

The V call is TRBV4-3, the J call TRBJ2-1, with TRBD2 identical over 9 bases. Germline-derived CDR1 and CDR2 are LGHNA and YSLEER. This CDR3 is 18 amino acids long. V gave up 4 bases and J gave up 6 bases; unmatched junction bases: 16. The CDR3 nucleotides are TGCGCCAGCAGCCGTCGGGAGGCTAGCGGGAAGGGGCCCAATGAGCAGTTCTTC. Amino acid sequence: CASSRREASGKGPNEQFF.

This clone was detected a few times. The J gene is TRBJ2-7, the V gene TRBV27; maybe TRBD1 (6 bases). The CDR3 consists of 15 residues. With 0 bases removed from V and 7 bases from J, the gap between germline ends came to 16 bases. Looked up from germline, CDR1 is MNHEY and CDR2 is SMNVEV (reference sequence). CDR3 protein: CASSLSRQAPREQYF. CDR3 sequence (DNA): TGTGCCAGCAGTTTATCCCGACAGGCCCCGCGAGAGCAGTACTTC.

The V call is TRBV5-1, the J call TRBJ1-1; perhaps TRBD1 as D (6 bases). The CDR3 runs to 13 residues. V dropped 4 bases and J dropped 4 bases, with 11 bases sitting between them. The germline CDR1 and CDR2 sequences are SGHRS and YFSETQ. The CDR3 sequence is CASSVDSGTEAFF. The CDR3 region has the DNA TGCGCCAGCAGCGTGGACAGTGGCACTGAAGCTTTCTTT. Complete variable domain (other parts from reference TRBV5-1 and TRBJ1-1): KAGVTQTPRYLIKTRGQQVTLSCSPISGHRSVSWYQQTPGQGLQFLFEYFSETQRNKGNFPGRFSGRQFSNSRSEMNVSTLELGDSALYLCASSVDSGTEAFFGQGTRLTVV.

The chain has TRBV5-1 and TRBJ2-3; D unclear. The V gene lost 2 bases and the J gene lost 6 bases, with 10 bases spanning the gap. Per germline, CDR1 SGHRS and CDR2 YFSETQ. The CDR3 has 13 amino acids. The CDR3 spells CASSLWAEDTQYF. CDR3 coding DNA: TGCGCCAGCAGCTTATGGGCTGAGGATACGCAGTATTTT.

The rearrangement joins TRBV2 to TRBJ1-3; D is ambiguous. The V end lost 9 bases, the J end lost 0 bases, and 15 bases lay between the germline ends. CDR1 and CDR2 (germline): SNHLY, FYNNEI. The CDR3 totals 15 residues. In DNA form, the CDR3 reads TGTGCCAGTCGAGGGTCCATAAGCTCTGGAAACACCATATATTTT. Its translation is CASRGSISSGNTIYF.

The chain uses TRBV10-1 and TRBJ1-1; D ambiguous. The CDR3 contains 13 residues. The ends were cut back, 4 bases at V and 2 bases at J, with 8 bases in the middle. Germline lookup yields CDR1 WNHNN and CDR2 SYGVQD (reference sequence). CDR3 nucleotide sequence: TGCGCCAGCAGTGGAGATTTTAACACTGAAGCTTTCTTT. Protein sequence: CASSGDFNTEAFF.

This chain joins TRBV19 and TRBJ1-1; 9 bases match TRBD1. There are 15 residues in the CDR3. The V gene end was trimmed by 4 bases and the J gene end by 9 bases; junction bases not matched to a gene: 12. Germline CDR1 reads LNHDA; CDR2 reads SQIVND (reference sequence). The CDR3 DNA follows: TGTGCCAGTAGTACGGGACAGGGTGGGGTTAATCAAGCTTTCTTT. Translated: CASSTGQGGVNQAFF.

The CDR3 sequence is CASSWTSSGGSYNEQFF. The CDR3 nucleotides read TGCGCCAGCAGCTGGACCTCTAGCGGGGGGAGTTACAATGAGCAGTTCTTC. This sequence joins TRBV5-1 and TRBJ2-1; 11 nucleotides agree with TRBD2. Germline CDR1 and CDR2: SGHRS and YFSETQ. This CDR3 comprises 17 residues. V dropped 3 bases and J dropped 4; count of bases not matched to a gene: 9.

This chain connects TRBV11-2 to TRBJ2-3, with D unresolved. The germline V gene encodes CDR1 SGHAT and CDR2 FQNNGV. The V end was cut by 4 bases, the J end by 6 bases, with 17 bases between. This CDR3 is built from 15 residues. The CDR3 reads CASSSRPPLSDTQYF. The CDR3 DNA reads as TGTGCCAGCAGCTCGAGGCCCCCTTTATCGGATACGCAGTATTTT.

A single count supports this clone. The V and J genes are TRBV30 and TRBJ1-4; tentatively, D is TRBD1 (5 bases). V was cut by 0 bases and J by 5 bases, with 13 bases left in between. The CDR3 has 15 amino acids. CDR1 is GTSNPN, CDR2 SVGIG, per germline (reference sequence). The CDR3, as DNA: TGTGCCTGGAGTGTACCGGGACTGCTAAATGAAAAACTGTTTTTT. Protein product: CAWSVPGLLNEKLFF.

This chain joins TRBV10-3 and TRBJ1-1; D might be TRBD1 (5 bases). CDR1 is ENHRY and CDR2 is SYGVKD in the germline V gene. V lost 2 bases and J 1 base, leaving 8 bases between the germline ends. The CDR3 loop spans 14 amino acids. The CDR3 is CAISESTGNTEAFF. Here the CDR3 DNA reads TGTGCCATCAGTGAGAGTACAGGGAACACTGAAGCTTTCTTT.

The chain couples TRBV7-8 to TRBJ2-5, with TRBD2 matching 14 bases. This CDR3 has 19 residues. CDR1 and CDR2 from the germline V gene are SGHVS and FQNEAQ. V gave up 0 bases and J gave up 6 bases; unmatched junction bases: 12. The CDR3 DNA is TGTGCCAGCAGCTTAGCGCAGTATCGGACTAGCGGGAGGTCAAAGACCCAGTACTTC. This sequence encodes CASSLAQYRTSGRSKTQYF.

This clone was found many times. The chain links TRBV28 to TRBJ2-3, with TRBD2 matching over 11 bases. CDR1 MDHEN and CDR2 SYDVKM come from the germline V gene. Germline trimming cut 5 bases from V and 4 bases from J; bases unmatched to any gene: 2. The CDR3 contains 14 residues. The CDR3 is CASSPSGGSDTQYF. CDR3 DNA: TGTGCCAGCAGTCCTAGCGGGGGGTCAGATACGCAGTATTTT.

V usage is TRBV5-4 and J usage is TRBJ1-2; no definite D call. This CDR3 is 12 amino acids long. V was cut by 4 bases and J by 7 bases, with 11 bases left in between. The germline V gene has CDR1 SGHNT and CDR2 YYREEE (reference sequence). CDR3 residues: CASSPPGGGYTF. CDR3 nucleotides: TGTGCCAGCAGCCCCCCGGGTGGTGGCTACACCTTC.

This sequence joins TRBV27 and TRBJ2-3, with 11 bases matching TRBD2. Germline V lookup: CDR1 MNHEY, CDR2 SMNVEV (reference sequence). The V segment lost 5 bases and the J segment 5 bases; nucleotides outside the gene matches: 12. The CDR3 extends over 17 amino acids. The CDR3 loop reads CASSPRVAGGLIDTQYF. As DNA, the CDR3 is TGTGCCAGCAGTCCCCGTGTAGCGGGAGGGTTGATAGATACGCAGTATTTT.

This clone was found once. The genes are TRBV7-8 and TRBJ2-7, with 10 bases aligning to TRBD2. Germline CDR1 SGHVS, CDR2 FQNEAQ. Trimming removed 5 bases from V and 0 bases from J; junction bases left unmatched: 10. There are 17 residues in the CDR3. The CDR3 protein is CASSLPRTSGVSYEQYF. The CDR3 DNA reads TGTGCCAGCAGCCTACCCCGGACTAGCGGCGTCTCCTACGAGCAGTACTTC.